These 27 T cell receptor beta chains came from one sample sequenced in a study of breast tumors, draining lymph nodes, adjacent tissues. From the multiplex PCR reads, TCRdb called clonotypes with MiXCR, one entry per CDR3 protein. There are approximately 52,000 distinct CDR3 sequences in the sample; roughly 40% occur only once, and approximately 10% lies in the top ten. Sequenced material: breast tumor tissue. The source is a female donor with breast cancer. Some clones in this sample may be carry-over from other donors' samples.

The V call is TRBV15, the J call TRBJ1-3; D might be TRBD1 (6 bases). CDR1 and CDR2 from the germline V gene are LNHNV and YYDKDF (reference sequence). V lost 5 bases to trimming and J lost 2 bases, with 10 bases between them. The length of the CDR3 is 14 residues. The CDR3, as DNA: TGTGCCACCAGCCGGGAGGGGGCTGGAAACACCATATATTTT. Protein sequence: CATSREGAGNTIYF.

This clonotype was counted ten times or more. The chain joins TRBV12-3 or TRBV12-4 to TRBJ2-7; a weak D match, TRBD2 (6 bases). V lost 3 bases, J lost 7 bases, and 16 bases lay in between. The CDR3 consists of 14 residues. CDR3 DNA sequence: TGTGCCAGCAGTTTCTCGGGAGTTCCCCGGGAGCAGTACTTC. Residues: CASSFSGVPREQYF.

On this clonotype itself: This may stem from a read error, because a much larger clone lies one nucleotide away. V and J are TRBV6-5 and TRBJ1-2; D unclear. The CDR3 consists of 11 residues. The V end was cut by 8 bases, the J end by 0 bases, with 4 bases between. The germline V gene has CDR1 MNHEY and CDR2 SVGAGI. This CDR3 is CASGPNYGYTF. The CDR3 DNA follows: TGTGCCAGCGGGCCTAACTATGGCTACACCTTC.

This clonotype was recorded at least ten times. The chain uses TRBV20-1 and TRBJ2-7; TRBD2 matches at 13 bases. CDR1 and CDR2 (germline): DFQATT, SNEGSKA (reference sequence). The V gene end was trimmed by 3 bases and the J gene end by 11 bases; junction bases not matched to a gene: 7. The CDR3 covers 13 residues. The CDR3: CSARAGTSGIEYF. As DNA, the CDR3 is TGCAGTGCTAGGGCCGGGACTAGCGGGATTGAGTACTTC.

Turning to this clonotype: The CDR3 ends on some other residue instead of the conserved phenylalanine or tryptophan, so this is likely a read error. The rearrangement links TRBV20-1 to TRBJ1-2; D not resolved. Germline V lookup: CDR1 DFQATT, CDR2 SNEGSKA (reference sequence). V was shortened by 2 bases and J by 5 bases, with 9 bases between the two germline ends. This CDR3 comprises 12 residues. As DNA, the CDR3 is TGCAGTGCTAGACCCAGGCTTTATGGCTACACCTCC. Protein: CSARPRLYGYTS.

A note on this clonotype: A much larger clonotype is one base distant, so this may be a read error. The chain is built from TRBV7-6 and TRBJ2-1; 10 nucleotides line up with TRBD2. The CDR3 contains 15 residues. Germline lookup yields CDR1 SGHVS and CDR2 FNYEAQ. This CDR3 is CASSPLRTSGNEQLF. For the CDR3, the DNA is TGTGCCAGCAGCCCGTTACGGACTAGCGGCAATGAGCAGCTCTTC.

Many counts were recorded for this clonotype. J is TRBJ1-2 and V is TRBV28; D not resolved. This CDR3 is 14 amino acids long. Germline assignment: CDR1 MDHEN and CDR2 SYDVKM. Trimming cost V 4 bases and J 0 bases, with 9 bases left between them. The CDR3 sequence: CASSSYLANYGYTF. The CDR3 DNA reads TGTGCCAGCAGTTCTTACCTAGCTAACTATGGCTACACCTTC.

The chain joins TRBV4-3 to TRBJ1-5, with D uncertain. This CDR3 is built from 16 residues. V was pared by 0 bases and J by 4 bases, with 13 bases between. Per germline, CDR1 LGHNA and CDR2 YSLEER. Here the CDR3 reads CASSQDGPEPNQPQHF. Here the CDR3 DNA reads TGCGCCAGCAGCCAAGATGGGCCAGAACCGAATCAGCCCCAGCATTTT.

This chain links TRBV12-3 or TRBV12-4 with TRBJ1-6, with D unclear. CDR3 size: 13 residues. Trimming pared 5 bases from V and 9 bases from J, leaving 11 bases between. The CDR3 loop reads CASSRSVGSPLHF. The CDR3 DNA reads as TGTGCCAGCAGTAGGTCGGTGGGTTCACCCCTCCACTTT.

This clonotype was counted only a few times. The chain has TRBV5-1 and TRBJ1-1; D gene unclear. V was clipped by 1 base and J by 1 base, with 5 bases between them. The CDR3 is 13 amino acids. Germline V CDR1 and CDR2: SGHRS, YFSETQ. The CDR3 DNA follows: TGCGCCAGCAGCTTGAGCCCGAACACTGAAGCTTTCTTT. The encoded protein is CASSLSPNTEAFF.

This clonotype was detected ten times or more. The CDR3 sequence is CASSSSSDWISYNEQFF. DNA for the CDR3: TGTGCCAGCAGTTCCTCTAGCGATTGGATTTCCTACAATGAGCAGTTCTTC. The V and J genes are TRBV5-6 and TRBJ2-1; the D gene is possibly TRBD2 (6 bases). Germline CDR1 SGHDT, CDR2 YYEEEE. Trimming pared 5 bases from V and 1 base from J, leaving 19 bases between. The CDR3 sequence is 17 residues long.

The table lists this clonotype with many counts. DNA for the CDR3: TGCAGTGCTAGAGCCGCACAGGACAATAATTCACCCCTCCACTTT. Translation: CSARAAQDNNSPLHF. The rearrangement uses TRBV20-1 and TRBJ1-6, with a tentative D call TRBD1 (5 bases). The CDR3 has 15 residues. Germline V gene data show CDR1 as DFQATT and CDR2 as SNEGSKA (reference sequence). Trimming cost V 1 base and J 5 bases, with 12 bases left between them.

To note about this clonotype: This may come from a read error, since a much larger clone is one base off. The chain uses TRBV6-2 or TRBV6-3 and TRBJ2-1; possibly TRBD1 for D (6 bases). The CDR3 sequence is 13 residues long. Germline values: CDR1 MNHEY, CDR2 SVGEGT. Trimming took off 10 bases at V and 5 bases at J, with 15 bases between the two ends. The CDR3 coding sequence is TGTGCCACCGTTCGGCCAGGGGACAATGAGCAGTTCTTC. Translated, it gives CATVRPGDNEQFF.

This clonotype occurred many times. This chain uses TRBV6-5 with TRBJ2-5; the D is unclear. The CDR3 is made up of 10 amino acids. Trimming cost V 8 bases and J 5 bases, with 6 bases left between them. Germline V gene data show CDR1 as MNHEY and CDR2 as SVGAGI. The CDR3, as DNA: TGTGCCAGCGGTCGGGAGACCCAGTACTTC. It codes for CASGRETQYF.

In its sample, this clonotype was seen once. The V call is TRBV7-2, the J call TRBJ2-5; possible D gene TRBD1, 6 bases. CDR1 SGHTA and CDR2 FQGNSA come from the germline V gene. This CDR3 spans 12 amino acids. V lost 6 bases and J 5 bases, leaving 10 bases between the germline ends. The CDR3 sequence: CASSWQGETQYF. The CDR3 DNA sequence: TGTGCCAGCAGTTGGCAGGGGGAGACCCAGTACTTC.

This clonotype was recorded many times. V is TRBV4-2 and J is TRBJ2-6; 9 bases agree with TRBD1. The CDR3 contains 15 residues. The germline gives CDR1 LGHNA, CDR2 YNFKEQ. After removal of 4 bases from V and 4 bases from J, the junction contained 2 bases not matched to a gene. The CDR3 bases are TGTGCCAGCAGCCGGGACAGGGTCGGGGCCAACGTCCTGACTTTC. This encodes CASSRDRVGANVLTF.

The chain is built from TRBV24-1 and TRBJ1-5, with 7 bases lining up with TRBD1. The CDR3 runs 15 residues. Germline CDR1 reads KGHDR; CDR2 reads SFDVKD. Losses at the gene ends were 3 bases for V and 1 base for J; bases not matched to a gene: 2. CDR3 DNA sequence: TGTGCCACCAGTGATACCAGGGGGAGCAATCAGCCCCAGCATTTT. Protein product: CATSDTRGSNQPQHF.

This clonotype has at least ten counts. V usage is TRBV5-8 and J usage is TRBJ2-2; possibly TRBD2 for D (5 bases). Between the trimmed V and J ends, which lost 5 bases and 2 bases, there was a span of 10 bases. Germline V CDR1 and CDR2: SGHTS, YDEGEE. The CDR3 loop spans 14 amino acids. In DNA form, the CDR3 reads TGTGCCAGCAGACGCGAGGGTAACACCGGGGAGCTGTTTTTT. This encodes CASRREGNTGELFF.

The chain is built from TRBV12-3 or TRBV12-4 and TRBJ1-3; D is undetermined. Trimming took off 1 base at V and 0 bases at J, with 10 bases between the two ends. The CDR3 contains 16 residues. This CDR3 reads CASSLGGDFSGNTIYF. The CDR3 DNA reads as TGTGCCAGCAGTTTAGGCGGCGATTTCTCTGGAAACACCATATATTTT.

The V gene is TRBV4-3, the J gene TRBJ1-1; TRBD1 matches 7 bases. Germline loops: CDR1 LGHNA, CDR2 YSLEER. This CDR3 is built from 13 residues. V gave up 4 bases and J gave up 4 bases; unmatched junction bases: 3. DNA of the CDR3: TGCGCCAGCAGCCTAGGGGGCCCCACTGAAGCTTTCTTT. This encodes CASSLGGPTEAFF.

The V gene is TRBV7-9, the J gene TRBJ2-2, with 11 bases lining up with TRBD2. With 5 bases clipped from V and 11 bases from J, the junction kept 10 bases outside the gene matches. Germline-derived CDR1 and CDR2 are SEHNR and FQNEAQ (reference sequence). The CDR3 has 15 amino acids. The DNA for the CDR3 is TGTGCCAGCAGCCCACTACTAGCGGGAGAAGGCGAGCTGTTTTTT. Protein sequence: CASSPLLAGEGELFF.

This clonotype was detected a few times. Germline is not matched at one junction end, which may reflect a read error. The rearrangement uses TRBV7-2 and TRBJ1-2, with unresolved D. Germline V CDR1 and CDR2: SGHTA, FQGNSA. The length of the CDR3 is 15 residues. The CDR3 here is CASNSNPGRDYGYTF. The DNA for the CDR3 is TGTGCCAGCAACTCGAACCCAGGAAGGGATTATGGCTACACTTTC. Based on the CDR3 plus reference TRBV7-2 and TRBJ1-2, the full variable domain is GAGVSQSPSNKVTEKGKDVELRCDPISGHTALYWYRQSLGQGLEFLIYFQGNSAPDKSGLPSDRFSAERTGGSVSTLTIQRTQQEDSAVYLCASNSNPGRDYGYTFGSGTRLTVV.

This chain uses TRBV20-1 with TRBJ2-7; the D gene is possibly TRBD1 (6 bases). The CDR3 has 14 residues. V was pared by 4 bases and J by 6 bases, with 19 bases between. Germline assignment: CDR1 DFQATT and CDR2 SNEGSKA (reference sequence). CDR3 amino acids: CSAKKGQASPEQYF. In DNA, the CDR3 is TGCAGTGCTAAAAAGGGACAAGCCTCCCCCGAGCAGTACTTC.

The CDR3: CSASRPSGTGGGAAGYTF. CDR3 DNA: TGCAGTGCTAGCAGGCCTAGCGGCACCGGGGGAGGGGCTGCTGGCTACACCTTC. The V call is TRBV20-1, the J call TRBJ1-2; D is possibly TRBD1 (5 bases). Per germline, CDR1 DFQATT and CDR2 SNEGSKA (reference sequence). This CDR3 contains 18 residues. The germline V and J ends were trimmed by 3 bases and 7 bases, with 30 bases remaining between them.

This clonotype was seen at least ten times. The chain is built from TRBV10-3 and TRBJ2-1, with TRBD2 matching over 8 bases. The CDR3 covers 15 residues. Trimming removed 3 bases from V and 3 bases from J; junction bases left unmatched: 4. CDR1 is ENHRY, CDR2 SYGVKD, per germline. In DNA, the CDR3 is TGTGCCATCAGTGACCCGGGACTAGGCTACAATGAGCAGTTCTTC. Translating it yields CAISDPGLGYNEQFF.

Regarding this clonotype: One junction end disagrees with the germline gene, perhaps due to a read error. The rearrangement joins TRBV20-1 to TRBJ1-4; D is unclear. Looked up from germline, CDR1 is DFQATT and CDR2 is SNEGSKA (reference sequence). CDR3 length: 13 amino acids. CDR3 in DNA: TGCAGTGCGAAAGGTCCCCTGTTGGAGTCCGTGCTTTTT. Its translation is CSAKGPLLESVLF.

This clonotype was detected only a few times. The chain has TRBV5-4 and TRBJ2-7, with a possible D match to TRBD1 (7 bases). Trimming took off 3 bases at V and 5 bases at J, with 18 bases between the two ends. Germline V gene data show CDR1 as SGHNT and CDR2 as YYREEE (reference sequence). The CDR3 contains 15 residues. CDR3 coding DNA: TGTGCCAGCAGCTCACAAACCTCCAGGGGGGACGAGCAGTACTTC. It translates to CASSSQTSRGDEQYF.